The 10 T cell receptor beta chains given below trace back to one sample, sequenced in a study of circulating and synovial CD4+ cells in juvenile arthritis. The repertoire was sequenced with immunoSEQ multiplex PCR; TCRdb's copy has only in-frame clones and lacks some. The table has approximately 31,000 clones, about 95% seen once. The sequenced sample was CD4+ T cells from blood. The receptors come from a human donor with juvenile idiopathic arthritis.

CDR3 bases: TGTGCCAGCAGTTTTACTGGAGCGGGGTATTTTAATACAGATACGCAGTATTTT. As protein: CASSFTGAGYFNTDTQYF. This rearrangement joins TRBV27 to TRBJ2-3; 7 bases are a match to TRBD2. The CDR3 contains 18 residues. Germline V gene data show CDR1 as MNHEY and CDR2 as SMNVEV (reference sequence). V lost 3 bases and J lost 3; bases outside the gene matches: 15.

This clone appeared once. This chain joins TRBV5-1 and TRBJ2-7; TRBD2 agrees at 10 bases. The CDR3 spans 16 residues. The V and J ends lost 0 bases and 2 bases, in that order; junction bases with no gene match: 5. In germline, CDR1 is SGHRS, CDR2 YFSETQ. The CDR3 sequence: CASSLGTSGIPYEQYF. CDR3 nucleotide sequence: TGCGCCAGCAGCTTGGGGACTAGCGGAATCCCCTACGAGCAGTACTTC.

This chain connects TRBV5-1 to TRBJ2-7; the D gene is possibly TRBD1 (5 bases). Germline CDR1 is SGHRS and CDR2 is YFSETQ. With 4 bases removed from V and 2 bases from J, the gap between germline ends came to 7 bases. The CDR3 sequence is 12 residues long. The CDR3 reads CASSQDTYEQYF. The CDR3, as DNA: TGCGCCAGCAGCCAGGACACCTACGAGCAGTACTTC.

CDR3 region: CAWSVIRTGELFF. In DNA form, the CDR3 reads TGTGCCTGGAGTGTAATCCGCACCGGGGAGCTGTTTTTT. J is TRBJ2-2 and V is TRBV30; no clear D. V was shortened by 0 bases and J by 4 bases, with 6 bases between the two germline ends. The CDR3 covers 13 residues. Germline V lookup: CDR1 GTSNPN, CDR2 SVGIG (reference sequence). Filled out from reference TRBV30 and TRBJ2-2, the complete variable domain reads SQTIHQWPATLVQPVGSPLSLECTVEGTSNPNLYWYRQAAGRGLQLLFYSVGIGQISSEVPQNLSASRPQDRQFILSSKKLLLSDSGFYLCAWSVIRTGELFFGEGSRLTVL.

The chain recombines TRBV9 with TRBJ2-6, with D possibly matching TRBD1 (5 bases). Germline assignment: CDR1 SGDLS and CDR2 YYNGEE. The CDR3 is 18 residues long. Trimming removed 1 base at V and 0 bases at J, with 14 bases between. The CDR3 protein is CASSVRGLSLSGANVLTF. Written as DNA, the CDR3 is TGTGCCAGCAGCGTAAGGGGCCTGTCGCTCTCTGGGGCCAACGTCCTGACTTTC.

V and J are TRBV9 and TRBJ1-3; D remains ambiguous. CDR3 length: 15 amino acids. Looked up from germline, CDR1 is SGDLS and CDR2 is YYNGEE. V dropped 0 bases and J dropped 3 bases, with 10 bases sitting between them. The CDR3 loop is CASSVDEINGNTIYF. CDR3 sequence (DNA): TGTGCCAGCAGCGTAGATGAGATTAATGGAAACACCATATATTTT.

The chain recombines TRBV10-1 with TRBJ2-7, with D possibly matching TRBD1 (6 bases). The length of the CDR3 is 13 residues. V was clipped by 5 bases and J by 3 bases, with 11 bases between them. The germline V gene encodes CDR1 WNHNN and CDR2 SYGVQD (reference sequence). The CDR3 is CASSPEQGYEQYF. The CDR3 DNA reads TGCGCCAGCAGTCCCGAACAGGGCTACGAGCAGTACTTC.

This chain uses TRBV27 with TRBJ2-5; D might be TRBD1 (5 bases). CDR1 and CDR2 from the germline V gene are MNHEY and SMNVEV (reference sequence). Trimming took off 6 bases at V and 5 bases at J, with 34 bases between the two ends. This CDR3 region has 20 residues. The CDR3 protein is CASRTETVHPLIRDAETQYF. DNA for the CDR3: TGTGCCAGCAGGACCGAGACAGTCCACCCACTAATAAGAGACGCGGAGACCCAGTACTTC.

This clone was detected only once. This chain links TRBV6-5 with TRBJ2-7, with 9 bases identical to TRBD1. CDR3 size: 16 residues. V shed 2 bases and J 5 bases; nucleotides not matched to a gene: 10. Germline CDR1 reads MNHEY; CDR2 reads SVGAGI. The CDR3 bases are TGTGCCAGCAGTTACCCCTCCGGGACAGGGCTTAACGAGCAGTACTTC. It codes for CASSYPSGTGLNEQYF.

The chain employs TRBV13 and TRBJ2-7; 10 positions agree with TRBD2. Looked up from germline, CDR1 is PRHDT and CDR2 is FYEKMQ (reference sequence). This CDR3 has 16 amino acids. V shed 1 base, J shed 5 bases, and the junction held 8 bases outside the gene matches. CDR3 DNA: TGTGCCAGCAGCTTAGTTGTTAGCGGGGGGTCCGACGAGCAGTACTTC. This encodes CASSLVVSGGSDEQYF. The complete variable domain, with remaining parts taken from reference TRBV13 and TRBJ2-7, reads AAGVIQSPRHLIKEKRETATLKCYPIPRHDTVYWYQQGPGQDPQFLISFYEKMQSDKGSIPDRFSAQQFSDYHSELNMSSLELGDSALYFCASSLVVSGGSDEQYFGPGTRLTVT.